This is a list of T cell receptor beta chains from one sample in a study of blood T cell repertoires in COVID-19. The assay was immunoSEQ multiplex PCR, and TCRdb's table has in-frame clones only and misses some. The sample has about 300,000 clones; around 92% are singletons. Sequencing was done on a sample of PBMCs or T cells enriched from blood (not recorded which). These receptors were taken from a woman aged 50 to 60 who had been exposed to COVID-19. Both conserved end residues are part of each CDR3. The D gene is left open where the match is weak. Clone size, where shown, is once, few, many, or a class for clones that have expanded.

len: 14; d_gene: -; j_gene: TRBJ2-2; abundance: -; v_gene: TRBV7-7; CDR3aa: CASSPGTRTGELFF; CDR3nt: TGTGCTAGCAGCCCCGGGACACGTACCGGGGAGCTGTTTTTT
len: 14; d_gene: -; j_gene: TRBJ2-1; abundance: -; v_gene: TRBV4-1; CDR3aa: CASSQGSGRVEQFF; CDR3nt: TGCGCCAGCAGCCAAGGATCGGGCAGGGTCGAACAGTTCTTC
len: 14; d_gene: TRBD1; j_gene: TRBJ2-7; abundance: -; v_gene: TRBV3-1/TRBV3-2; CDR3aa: CASSDRDSSYEQYF; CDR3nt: TGTGCCAGCAGCGACCGGGACAGTTCCTACGAGCAGTACTTC
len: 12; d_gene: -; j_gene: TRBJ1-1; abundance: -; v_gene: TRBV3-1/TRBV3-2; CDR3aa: CASSHAGSEAFF; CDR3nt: TGTGCCAGCAGCCACGCAGGGTCTGAAGCTTTCTTT
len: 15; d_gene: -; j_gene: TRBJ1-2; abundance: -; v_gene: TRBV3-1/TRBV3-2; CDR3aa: CASSQEVSNRAGYTF; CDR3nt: TGTGCCAGCAGCCAAGAGGTCTCGAACAGGGCGGGCTACACCTTC
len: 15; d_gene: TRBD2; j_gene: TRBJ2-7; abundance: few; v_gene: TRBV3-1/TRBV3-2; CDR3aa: CASRQASGGFYEQYF; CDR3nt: TGTGCCAGCAGACAAGCTAGCGGGGGGTTCTACGAGCAGTACTTC
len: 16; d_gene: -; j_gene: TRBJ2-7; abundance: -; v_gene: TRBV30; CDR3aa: CAWSGRSVSQHYEQYF; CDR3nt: TGTGCCTGGAGTGGGCGGTCAGTATCCCAACATTACGAGCAGTACTTC
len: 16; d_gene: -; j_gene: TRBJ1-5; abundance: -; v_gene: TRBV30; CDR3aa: CAWSVQGSAGVQPQHF; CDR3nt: TGTGCCTGGAGTGTACAGGGTTCTGCAGGGGTGCAACCCCAGCATTTT
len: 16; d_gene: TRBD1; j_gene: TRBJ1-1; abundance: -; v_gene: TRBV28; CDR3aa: CASRSTGGEGYTEAFF; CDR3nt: TGTGCCAGCAGGAGTACAGGGGGAGAAGGGTACACTGAAGCTTTCTTT
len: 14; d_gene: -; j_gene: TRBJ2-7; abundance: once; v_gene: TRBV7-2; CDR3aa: CASGRQEVSWEQYF; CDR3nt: TGTGCCAGCGGAAGACAGGAAGTTTCGTGGGAGCAGTACTTC
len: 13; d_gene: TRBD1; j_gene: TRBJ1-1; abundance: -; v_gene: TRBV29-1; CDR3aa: CSVAVRGDTEAFF; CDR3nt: TGCAGCGTTGCCGTCAGGGGGGATACTGAAGCTTTCTTT
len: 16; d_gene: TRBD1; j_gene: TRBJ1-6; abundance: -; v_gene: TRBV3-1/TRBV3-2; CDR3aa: CASSHAGTGFNSPLHF; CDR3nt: TGTGCCAGCAGCCACGCCGGGACAGGGTTTAATTCACCCCTCCACTTT
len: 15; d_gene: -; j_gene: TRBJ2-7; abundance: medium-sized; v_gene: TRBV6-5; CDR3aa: CASSYGLLGTYEQYF; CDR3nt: TGTGCCAGCAGTTACGGTTTACTCGGGACCTACGAGCAGTACTTC
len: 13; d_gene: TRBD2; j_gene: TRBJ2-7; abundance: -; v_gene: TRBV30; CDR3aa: CAWNSGGPYEQYF; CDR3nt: TGTGCCTGGAACAGCGGGGGTCCCTACGAGCAGTACTTC
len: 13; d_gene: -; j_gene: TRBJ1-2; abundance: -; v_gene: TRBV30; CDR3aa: CAWGGERIYGYTF; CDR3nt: TGTGCCTGGGGGGGAGAGAGGATATATGGCTACACCTTC
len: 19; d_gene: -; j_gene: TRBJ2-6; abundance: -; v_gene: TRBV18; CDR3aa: CASSPRAPGVGSGANVLTF; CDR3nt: TGTGCCAGCTCACCACGGGCCCCCGGGGTGGGCTCTGGGGCCAACGTCCTGACTTTC
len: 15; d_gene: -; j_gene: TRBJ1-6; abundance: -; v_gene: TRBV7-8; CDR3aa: CASSFSRQDNSPLHF; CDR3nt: TGTGCCAGCAGCTTTAGTAGACAAGATAATTCACCCCTCCACTTT
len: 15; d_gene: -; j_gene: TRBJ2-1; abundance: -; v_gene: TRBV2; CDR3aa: CASKLTGTPGNEQFF; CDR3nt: TGTGCCAGCAAATTAACCGGGACACCGGGCAATGAGCAGTTCTTC
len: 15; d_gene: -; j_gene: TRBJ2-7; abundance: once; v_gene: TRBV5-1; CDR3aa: CASSLEGGGYYEQYF; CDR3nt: TGCGCCAGCAGCTTGGAAGGAGGGGGCTACTACGAGCAGTACTTC
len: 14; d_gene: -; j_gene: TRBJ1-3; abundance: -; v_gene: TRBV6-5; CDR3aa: CASSFRGSGNTIYF; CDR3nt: TGTGCCAGCAGTTTCAGGGGCTCTGGAAACACCATATATTTT
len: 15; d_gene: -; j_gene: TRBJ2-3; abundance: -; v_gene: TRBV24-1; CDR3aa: CATSMAQDTTDTQYF; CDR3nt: TGTGCCACCAGTATGGCTCAGGACACCACAGATACGCAGTATTTT
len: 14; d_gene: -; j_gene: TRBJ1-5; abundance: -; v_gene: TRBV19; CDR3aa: CASSTLRGGQPQHF; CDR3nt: TGTGCCAGTAGTACCTTAAGGGGAGGCCAGCCCCAGCATTTT
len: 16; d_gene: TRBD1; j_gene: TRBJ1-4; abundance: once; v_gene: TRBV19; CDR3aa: CASSLRDRGGWRKLFF; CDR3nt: TGTGCCAGTAGCCTGCGGGACAGGGGCGGATGGAGAAAACTGTTTTTT
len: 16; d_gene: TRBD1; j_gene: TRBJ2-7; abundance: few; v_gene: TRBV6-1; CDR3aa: CASSERTGSSSYEQYF; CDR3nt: TGTGCCAGCAGTGAACGGACAGGGTCTTCTTCCTACGAGCAGTACTTC
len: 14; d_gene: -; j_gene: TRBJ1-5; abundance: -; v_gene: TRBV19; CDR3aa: CASSIGSAGQPQHF; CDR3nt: TGTGCCAGTAGTATAGGTTCTGCGGGTCAGCCCCAGCATTTT
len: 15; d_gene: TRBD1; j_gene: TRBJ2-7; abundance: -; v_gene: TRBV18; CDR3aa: CASSPGTGGLGEQYF; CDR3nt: TGTGCCAGCTCACCTGGGACAGGGGGTTTGGGGGAGCAGTACTTC
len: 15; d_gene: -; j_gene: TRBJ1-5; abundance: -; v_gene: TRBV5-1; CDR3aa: CASRLGGAGNQPQHF; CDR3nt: TGCGCCAGCAGGCTAGGGGGGGCTGGCAATCAGCCCCAGCATTTT
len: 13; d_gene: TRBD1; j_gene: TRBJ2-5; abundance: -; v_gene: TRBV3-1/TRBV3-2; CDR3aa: CASSQVQGETQYF; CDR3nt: TGTGCCAGCAGCCAAGTACAGGGGGAGACCCAGTACTTC
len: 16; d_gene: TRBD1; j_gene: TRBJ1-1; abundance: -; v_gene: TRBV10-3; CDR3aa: CAISESGQAGNTEAFF; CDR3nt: TGTGCCATCAGTGAGAGCGGACAGGCGGGGAACACTGAAGCTTTCTTT
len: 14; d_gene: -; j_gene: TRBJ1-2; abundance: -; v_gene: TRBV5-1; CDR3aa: CASSLDRAYYGYTF; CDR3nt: TGCGCCAGCAGCTTGGACAGGGCGTACTATGGCTACACCTTC
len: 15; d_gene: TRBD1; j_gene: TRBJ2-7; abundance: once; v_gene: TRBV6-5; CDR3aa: CASSYSGQGFYEQYF; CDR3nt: TGTGCCAGCAGTTACTCGGGACAGGGATTCTACGAGCAGTACTTC
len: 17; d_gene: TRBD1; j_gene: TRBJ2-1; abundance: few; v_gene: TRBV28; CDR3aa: CASSSLGGTGVVNEQFF; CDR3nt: TGTGCCAGCAGTTCCCTCGGCGGGACAGGGGTTGTCAATGAGCAGTTCTTC
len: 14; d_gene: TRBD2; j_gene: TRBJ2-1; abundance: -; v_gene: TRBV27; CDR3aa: CASRTTSGGGKQFF; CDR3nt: TGTGCCAGCAGAACGACTAGCGGGGGGGGAAAGCAGTTCTTC
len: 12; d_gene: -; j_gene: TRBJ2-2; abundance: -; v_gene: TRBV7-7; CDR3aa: CASAGDPGELFF; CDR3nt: TGTGCTAGCGCAGGGGACCCCGGGGAGCTGTTTTTT
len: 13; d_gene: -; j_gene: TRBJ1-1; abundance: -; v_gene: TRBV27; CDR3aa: CASIQGGNTEAFF; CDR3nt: TGTGCCAGCATTCAAGGGGGGAACACTGAAGCTTTCTTT
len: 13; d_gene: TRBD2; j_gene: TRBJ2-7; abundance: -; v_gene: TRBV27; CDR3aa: CASRAGGSYEQYF; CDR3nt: TGTGCCAGCAGGGCGGGGGGGTCTTACGAGCAGTACTTC
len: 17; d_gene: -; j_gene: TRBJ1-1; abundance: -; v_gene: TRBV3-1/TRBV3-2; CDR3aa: CASSQDIRRSGATEAFF; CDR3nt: TGTGCCAGCAGCCAAGATATCCGTCGGTCAGGGGCCACTGAAGCTTTCTTT
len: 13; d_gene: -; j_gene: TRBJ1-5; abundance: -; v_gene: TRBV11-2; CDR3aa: CASSLTGNQPQHF; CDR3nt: TGTGCCAGCAGCTTAACGGGAAATCAGCCCCAGCATTTT
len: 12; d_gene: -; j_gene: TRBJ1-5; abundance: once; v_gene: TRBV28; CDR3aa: CASSLWDRPQHF; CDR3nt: TGTGCCAGCAGTTTATGGGACAGGCCCCAGCATTTT
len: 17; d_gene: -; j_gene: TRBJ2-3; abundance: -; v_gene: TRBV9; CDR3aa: CASSPSGTSTYTDTQYF; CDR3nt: TGTGCCAGCAGCCCCTCCGGGACTTCCACATACACAGATACGCAGTATTTT
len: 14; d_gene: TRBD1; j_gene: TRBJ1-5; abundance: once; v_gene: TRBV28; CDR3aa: CASSLGQGDQPQHF; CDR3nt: TGTGCCAGCAGTTTAGGGCAGGGGGACCAGCCCCAGCATTTT
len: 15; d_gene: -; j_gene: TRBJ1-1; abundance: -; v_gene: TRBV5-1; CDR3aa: CASSVQGLGLTEAFF; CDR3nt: TGCGCCAGCAGCGTACAGGGCTTAGGTCTAACTGAAGCTTTCTTT
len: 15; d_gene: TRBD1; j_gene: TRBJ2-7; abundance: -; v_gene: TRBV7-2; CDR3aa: CASSLDTGVSYEQYF; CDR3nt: TGTGCCAGCAGCTTAGACACAGGGGTCTCCTACGAGCAGTACTTC
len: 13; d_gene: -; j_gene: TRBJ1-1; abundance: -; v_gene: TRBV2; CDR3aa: CASSDTGFTEAFF; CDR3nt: TGTGCCAGCAGTGATACGGGTTTCACTGAAGCTTTCTTT
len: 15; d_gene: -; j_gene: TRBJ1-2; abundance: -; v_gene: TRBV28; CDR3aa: CASNPLRKGDRGYTF; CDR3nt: TGTGCCAGCAACCCCCTAAGAAAGGGGGACCGCGGCTACACCTTC
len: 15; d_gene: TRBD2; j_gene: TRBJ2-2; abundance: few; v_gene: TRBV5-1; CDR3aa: CASSPSGGNIGELFF; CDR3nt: TGCGCCAGCAGCCCTAGCGGGGGTAATATCGGGGAGCTGTTTTTT
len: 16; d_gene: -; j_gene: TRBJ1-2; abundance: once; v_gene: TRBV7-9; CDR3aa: CASSPTGPTVNYGYTF; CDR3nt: TGTGCCAGCAGCCCGACAGGCCCGACAGTTAACTATGGCTACACCTTC
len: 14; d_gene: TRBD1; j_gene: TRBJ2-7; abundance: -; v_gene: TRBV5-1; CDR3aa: CASSLWDSSYEQYF; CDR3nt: TGCGCCAGCAGCCTGTGGGACAGCTCCTACGAGCAGTACTTC
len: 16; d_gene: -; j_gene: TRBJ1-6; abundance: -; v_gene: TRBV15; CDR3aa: CATSRDSFSYNSPLHF; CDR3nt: TGTGCCACCAGCAGAGATTCCTTCTCCTATAATTCACCCCTCCACTTT
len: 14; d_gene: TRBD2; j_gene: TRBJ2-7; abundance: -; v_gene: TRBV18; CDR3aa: CASSATSGAIEQYF; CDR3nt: TGTGCCAGCTCAGCTACTAGCGGGGCAATCGAGCAGTACTTC
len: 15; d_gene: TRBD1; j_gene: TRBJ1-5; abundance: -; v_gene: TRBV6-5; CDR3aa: CATTGTATNNQPQHF; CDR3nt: TGTGCCACCACCGGGACAGCAACAAACAATCAGCCCCAGCATTTT
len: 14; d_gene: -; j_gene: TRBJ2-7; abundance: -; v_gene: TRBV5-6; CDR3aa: CASSLGASPYEQYF; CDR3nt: TGTGCCAGCAGCTTAGGGGCCTCCCCCTACGAGCAGTACTTC
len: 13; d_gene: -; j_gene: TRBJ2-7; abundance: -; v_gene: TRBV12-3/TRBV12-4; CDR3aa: CASTHGQGKRQYF; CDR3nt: TGTGCCAGCACCCACGGGCAGGGAAAGCGGCAGTACTTC
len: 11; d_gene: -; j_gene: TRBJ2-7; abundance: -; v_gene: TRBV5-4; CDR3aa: CASSLADEQYF; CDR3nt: TGTGCCAGCAGCTTGGCCGACGAGCAGTACTTC
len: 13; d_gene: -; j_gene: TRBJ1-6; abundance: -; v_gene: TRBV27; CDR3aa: CASSLTIYSPLHF; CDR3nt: TGTGCCAGCAGTTTAACTATTTATTCACCCCTCCACTTT
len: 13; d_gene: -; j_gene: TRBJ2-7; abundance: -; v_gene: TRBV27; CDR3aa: CASRKDSSYEQYF; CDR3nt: TGTGCCAGCAGGAAAGACAGCTCCTACGAGCAGTACTTC
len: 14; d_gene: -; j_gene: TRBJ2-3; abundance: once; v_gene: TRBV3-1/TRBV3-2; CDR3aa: CASSQPGGYDTQYF; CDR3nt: TGTGCCAGCAGCCAACCTGGCGGGTACGATACGCAGTATTTT
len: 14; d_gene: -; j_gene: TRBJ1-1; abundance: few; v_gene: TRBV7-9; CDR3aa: CASSLDAAESEAFF; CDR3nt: TGTGCCAGCAGCTTAGATGCGGCGGAAAGTGAAGCTTTCTTT